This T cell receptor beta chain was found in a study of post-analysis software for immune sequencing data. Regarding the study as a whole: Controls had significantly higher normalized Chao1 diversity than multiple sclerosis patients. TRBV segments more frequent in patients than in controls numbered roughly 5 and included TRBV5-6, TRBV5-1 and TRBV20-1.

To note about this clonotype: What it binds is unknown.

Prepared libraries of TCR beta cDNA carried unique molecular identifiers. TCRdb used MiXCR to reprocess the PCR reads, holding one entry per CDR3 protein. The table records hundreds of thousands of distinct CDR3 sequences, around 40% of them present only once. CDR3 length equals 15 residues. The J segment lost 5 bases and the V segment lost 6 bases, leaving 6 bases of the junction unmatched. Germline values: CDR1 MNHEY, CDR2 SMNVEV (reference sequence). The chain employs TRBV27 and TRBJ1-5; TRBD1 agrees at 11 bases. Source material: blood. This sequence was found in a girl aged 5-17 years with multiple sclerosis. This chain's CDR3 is CASSPLGQGDQPQHF. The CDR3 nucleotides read TGTGCCAGCAGCCCTCTGGGACAGGGGGATCAGCCCCAGCATTTT.